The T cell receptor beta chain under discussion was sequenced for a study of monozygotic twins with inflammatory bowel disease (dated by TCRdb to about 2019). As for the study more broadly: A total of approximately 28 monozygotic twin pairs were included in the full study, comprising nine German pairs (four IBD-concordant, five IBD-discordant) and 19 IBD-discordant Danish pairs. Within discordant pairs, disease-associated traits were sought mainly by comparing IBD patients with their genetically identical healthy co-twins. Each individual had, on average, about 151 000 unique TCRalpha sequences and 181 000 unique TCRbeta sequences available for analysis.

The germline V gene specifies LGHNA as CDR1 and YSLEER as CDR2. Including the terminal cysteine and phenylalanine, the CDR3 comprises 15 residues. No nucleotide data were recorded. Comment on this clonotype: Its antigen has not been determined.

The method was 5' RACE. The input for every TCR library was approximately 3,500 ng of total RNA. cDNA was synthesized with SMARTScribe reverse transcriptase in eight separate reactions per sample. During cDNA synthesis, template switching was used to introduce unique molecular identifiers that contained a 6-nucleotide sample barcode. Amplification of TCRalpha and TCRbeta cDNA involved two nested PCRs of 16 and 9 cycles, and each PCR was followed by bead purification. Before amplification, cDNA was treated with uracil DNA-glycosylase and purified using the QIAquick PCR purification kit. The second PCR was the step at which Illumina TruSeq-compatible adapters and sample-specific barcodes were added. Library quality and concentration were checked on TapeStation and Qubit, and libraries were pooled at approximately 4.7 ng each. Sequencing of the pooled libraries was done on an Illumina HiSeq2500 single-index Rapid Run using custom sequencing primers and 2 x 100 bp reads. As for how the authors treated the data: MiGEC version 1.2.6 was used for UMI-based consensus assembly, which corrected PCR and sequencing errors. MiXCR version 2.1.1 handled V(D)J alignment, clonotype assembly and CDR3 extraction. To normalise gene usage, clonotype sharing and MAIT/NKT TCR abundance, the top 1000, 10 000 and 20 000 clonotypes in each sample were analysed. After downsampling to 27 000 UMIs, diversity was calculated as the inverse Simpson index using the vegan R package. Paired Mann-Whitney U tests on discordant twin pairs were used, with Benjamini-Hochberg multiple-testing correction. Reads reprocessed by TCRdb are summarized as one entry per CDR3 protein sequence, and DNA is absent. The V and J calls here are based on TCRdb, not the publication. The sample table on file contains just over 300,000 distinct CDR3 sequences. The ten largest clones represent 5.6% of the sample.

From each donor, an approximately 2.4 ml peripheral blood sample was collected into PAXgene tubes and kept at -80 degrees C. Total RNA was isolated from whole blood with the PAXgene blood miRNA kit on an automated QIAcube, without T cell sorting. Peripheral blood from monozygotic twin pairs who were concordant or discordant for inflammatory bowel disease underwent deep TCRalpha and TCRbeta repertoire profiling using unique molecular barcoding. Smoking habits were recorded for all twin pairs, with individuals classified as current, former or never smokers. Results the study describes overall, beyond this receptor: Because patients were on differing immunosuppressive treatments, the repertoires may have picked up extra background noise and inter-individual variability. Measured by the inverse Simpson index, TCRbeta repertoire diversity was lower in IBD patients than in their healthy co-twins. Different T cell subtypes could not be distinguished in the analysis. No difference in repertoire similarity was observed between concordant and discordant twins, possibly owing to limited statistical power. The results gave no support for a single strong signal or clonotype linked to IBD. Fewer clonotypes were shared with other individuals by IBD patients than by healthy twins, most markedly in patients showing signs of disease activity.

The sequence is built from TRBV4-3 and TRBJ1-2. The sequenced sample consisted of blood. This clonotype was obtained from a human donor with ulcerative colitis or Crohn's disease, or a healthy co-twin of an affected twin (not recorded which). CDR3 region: CASSRTIVDSYGYTF.